The next 30 T cell receptor beta chains were all read from a single sample in a study of beta chain features in type 1 diabetes (dated by TCRdb to the late 2010s). The receptor library was made with the immunoSEQ multiplex PCR assay. The High Capacity cDNA Reverse Transcription Kit was used to reverse transcribe all of the isolated RNA, meaning that expressed TCRB transcripts were what got sequenced. Entries here come from immuneACCESS through TCRdb and include only in-frame sequences with V and J called. Some clones fail to appear in such tables; in the studies checked, an unresolved V gene covers under half of the shortfall, and the cause of the remainder is unknown. This sample holds under 450,000 clones; more than 12% were observed only once. Approximately 0.019% of the sample lies in the top ten. Sequenced sample: naive CD4+ T cells from blood. The meaning of the sample's cell subset or site label: true naive CD4+ T cells. The receptors were sampled from a woman younger than 35 in good health.

This clone was counted a few times. The V and J genes are TRBV6-5 and TRBJ1-2; D is ambiguous. The germline V gene encodes CDR1 MNHEY and CDR2 SVGAGI. The CDR3 is 13 residues long. V was clipped by 6 bases and J by 2 bases, with 10 bases between them. CDR3 nucleotides: TGTGCCAGCAGGTTCGACTTCAACTATGGCTACACCTTC. Residues: CASRFDFNYGYTF.

This clone was seen only a few times. The V call is TRBV25-1, the J call TRBJ2-1; TRBD1 is a possible D gene (8 bases). With 6 bases removed from V and 4 bases from J, the gap between germline ends came to 22 bases. This CDR3 is 17 amino acids long. The germline CDR1 and CDR2 sequences are MGHDK and SYGVNS. CDR3 region: CASSGKAGTGEYNEQFF. For the CDR3, the DNA is TGTGCCAGCAGCGGCAAAGCGGGGACAGGTGAATACAATGAGCAGTTCTTC.

There are a few counts of this clone. The CDR3 nucleotides read TGCAGCGTTGATATTAGAGAAAAACTGTTTTTT. It encodes CSVDIREKLFF. The genes are TRBV29-1 and TRBJ1-4, with D hard to call. Germline lookup yields CDR1 SQVTM and CDR2 ANQGSEA. Trimming cost V 3 bases and J 8 bases, with 7 bases left between them. This CDR3 region has 11 residues.

J is TRBJ2-1 and V is TRBV19; 7 bases agree with TRBD2. V lost 10 bases, J lost 2 bases, and 5 bases stayed unmatched. Germline lookup yields CDR1 LNHDA and CDR2 SQIVND (reference sequence). The CDR3 length is 13 residues. As DNA, the CDR3 is TGTGCCATTACGGGGGGTCCCTACAATGAGCAGTTCTTC. Translation gives CAITGGPYNEQFF.

This clone has more than one count but fewer than ten. The rearrangement joins TRBV2 to TRBJ2-3; D is possibly TRBD1 (5 bases). V lost 7 bases to trimming and J lost 10 bases, with 15 bases between them. The CDR3 loop spans 12 amino acids. The germline gives CDR1 SNHLY, CDR2 FYNNEI. The CDR3 spells CASTTQGWSQYF. The CDR3 DNA sequence: TGTGCCAGCACTACCCAGGGTTGGTCGCAGTATTTT.

As to this clone: Within the sample, other DNA sequences also encode this same CDR3. This chain links TRBV30 with TRBJ1-1; no firm D call. This CDR3 contains 13 residues. Trimming pared 0 bases from V and 2 bases from J, leaving 7 bases between. CDR1 is GTSNPN and CDR2 is SVGIG in the germline V gene (reference sequence). The CDR3 DNA sequence: TGTGCCTGGAGTGTGACTGCCAACACTGAAGCTTTCTTT. It specifies CAWSVTANTEAFF.

This clone was counted a few times. The CDR3 DNA sequence: TGTGCCAGCAGCGTAGCCCCAGCGGGAGGGCCGGGTCAAGAGACCCAGTACTTC. Amino acid sequence: CASSVAPAGGPGQETQYF. The J gene is TRBJ2-5, the V gene TRBV9, with 10 bases fitting TRBD2. In germline, CDR1 is SGDLS, CDR2 YYNGEE. This CDR3 is 18 amino acids long. After removal of 0 bases from V and 2 bases from J, the junction contained 10 bases not matched to a gene.

This clone has only a few counts. The chain employs TRBV12-5 and TRBJ2-1; TRBD2 aligns across 7 bases. The CDR3 sequence is 15 residues long. V trimming: 5 bases; J trimming: 10 bases; junction bases outside the gene matches: 14. Germline V lookup: CDR1 LGHNT, CDR2 FRNRAP. In nucleotides, the CDR3 is TGTGCTAGTGGTCTCGGACTAGTGGAGGGAGTCGAGCAGTTCTTC. It yields the protein CASGLGLVEGVEQFF.

This clone was seen only a few times. The chain employs TRBV7-9 and TRBJ2-1; 12 positions agree with TRBD2. V lost 2 bases to trimming and J lost 1 base; unmatched junction nucleotides: 3. CDR1 and CDR2 from the germline V gene are SEHNR and FQNEAQ (reference sequence). There are 17 residues in the CDR3. CDR3 loop: CASSLSLAGGSYNEQFF. The CDR3 DNA reads TGTGCCAGCAGCTTATCACTAGCGGGAGGTTCCTACAATGAGCAGTTCTTC.

This clone was counted only a few times. This chain joins TRBV7-8 and TRBJ1-2; tentative D call: TRBD1 (6 bases). Germline V gene sequence: CDR1 SGHVS, CDR2 FQNEAQ. Trimming took 4 bases from V and 4 from J, leaving 16 bases between them. The CDR3 extends over 15 amino acids. The CDR3 DNA follows: TGTGCCAGCAGCTCTGGGGGCCGACGGAGCTATGGCTACACCTTC. Translation gives CASSSGGRRSYGYTF.

V and J are TRBV30 and TRBJ2-2, with D possibly matching TRBD1 (6 bases). Trimming pared 2 bases from V and 4 bases from J, leaving 11 bases between. The CDR3 loop spans 14 amino acids. Germline lookup yields CDR1 GTSNPN and CDR2 SVGIG (reference sequence). The DNA for the CDR3 is TGTGCCTGGAGTCTCGACAGGAGCACCGGGGAGCTGTTTTTT. It translates to CAWSLDRSTGELFF.

With respect to this clone: This CDR3 is also generated by other DNA sequences in the sample. The gene calls are TRBV7-3 and TRBJ2-5; maybe TRBD1 (5 bases). CDR1 and CDR2 (germline): SGHTA, FQGTGA. CDR3 length equals 13 residues. V lost 2 bases to trimming and J lost 2 bases, with 6 bases between them. CDR3 residues: CASSLRQQETQYF. CDR3 DNA: TGTGCCAGCAGCTTACGACAGCAAGAGACCCAGTACTTC.

This clone was seen a handful of times. The rearrangement joins TRBV18 to TRBJ2-5; D unclear. V lost 0 bases to trimming and J lost 4 bases, with 3 bases between them. Germline loops: CDR1 KGHSH, CDR2 LQKENI. This CDR3 is built from 12 residues. The CDR3 here is CASSPPRETQYF. DNA of the CDR3: TGTGCCAGCTCACCACCGAGAGAGACCCAGTACTTC. Full variable domain (rest looked up from reference TRBV18 and TRBJ2-5): NAGVMQNPRHLVRRRGQEARLRCSPMKGHSHVYWYRQLPEEGLKFMVYLQKENIIDESGMPKERFSAEFPKEGPSILRIQQVVRGDSAAYFCASSPPRETQYFGPGTRLLVL.

The chain has TRBV25-1 and TRBJ2-1; the match to TRBD2 covers 8 bases. The V and J ends lost 5 bases and 3 bases, in that order; junction bases with no gene match: 3. Germline CDR1 and CDR2: MGHDK and SYGVNS. The CDR3 runs 14 residues. The CDR3, as DNA: TGTGCCAGCAGTTCCAGCGGGAGCTACAATGAGCAGTTCTTC. Translating gives CASSSSGSYNEQFF. Full variable domain (rest looked up from reference TRBV25-1 and TRBJ2-1): EADIYQTPRYLVIGTGKKITLECSQTMGHDKMYWYQQDPGMELHLIHYSYGVNSTEKGDLSSESTVSRIRTEHFPLTLESARPSHTSQYLCASSSSGSYNEQFFGPGTRLTVL.

This clone has more than one count but fewer than ten. V usage is TRBV7-9 and J usage is TRBJ2-7, with TRBD2 identical over 7 bases. Germline CDR1 SEHNR, CDR2 FQNEAQ (reference sequence). Unmatched junction bases numbered 6, after V lost 3 bases and J lost 1 base. This CDR3 has 15 amino acids. The CDR3 is CASSLVLSGSYEQYF. The CDR3 nucleotides read TGTGCCAGCAGCTTGGTACTTAGCGGGTCCTACGAGCAGTACTTC. The full variable domain, its missing parts supplied by reference TRBV7-9 and TRBJ2-7, is DTGVSQNPRHKITKRGQNVTFRCDPISEHNRLYWYRQTLGQGPEFLTYFQNEAQLEKSRLLSDRFSAERPKGSFSTLEIQRTEQGDSAMYLCASSLVLSGSYEQYFGPGTRLTVT.

This clone was recorded a few times. J is TRBJ2-7 and V is TRBV30, with D perhaps matching TRBD1 (5 bases). There are 14 residues in the CDR3. Germline V gene sequence: CDR1 GTSNPN, CDR2 SVGIG (reference sequence). V was shortened by 6 bases and J by 7 bases, with 22 bases between the two germline ends. For the CDR3, the DNA is TGTGCCTGTCAGTCAAGGCAGGGTCGGCGTGAGCAGTACTTC. Protein product: CACQSRQGRREQYF. Based on the CDR3 plus reference TRBV30 and TRBJ2-7, the full variable domain is SQTIHQWPATLVQPVGSPLSLECTVEGTSNPNLYWYRQAAGRGLQLLFYSVGIGQISSEVPQNLSASRPQDRQFILSSKKLLLSDSGFYLCACQSRQGRREQYFGPGTRLTVT.

This chain joins TRBV6-5 and TRBJ2-6; unclear D gene. The length of the CDR3 is 15 residues. Per the germline V gene, CDR1 is MNHEY and CDR2 is SVGAGI. Trimming stripped 6 bases from V and 2 bases from J, with 11 bases between. CDR3 residues: CASSRKAPGANVLTF. CDR3 DNA: TGTGCCAGCAGCCGCAAAGCACCTGGGGCCAACGTCCTGACTTTC.

This chain joins TRBV28 and TRBJ2-1, with 10 bases lining up with TRBD2. The CDR3 contains 13 residues. V shed 2 bases and J 9 bases; nucleotides not matched to a gene: 1. The V gene's germline CDR1 is MDHEN and CDR2 SYDVKM. The CDR3 is CASSLLAGAEQFF. CDR3 in DNA: TGTGCCAGCAGTTTACTAGCGGGGGCTGAGCAGTTCTTC. The whole variable domain, filled in from reference TRBV28 and TRBJ2-1, reads DVKVTQSSRYLVKRTGEKVFLECVQDMDHENMFWYRQDPGLGLRLIYFSYDVKMKEKGDIPEGYSVSREKKERFSLILESASTNQTSMYLCASSLLAGAEQFFGPGTRLTVL.

This clone was seen a handful of times. CDR3 sequence: CASSLTSVTYEQYF. The DNA of the CDR3 is TGTGCCAGCAGCTTGACTAGCGTCACCTACGAGCAGTACTTC. V and J are TRBV27 and TRBJ2-7; TRBD2 aligns across 8 bases. CDR1 is MNHEY and CDR2 is SMNVEV in the germline V gene (reference sequence). The CDR3 has 14 residues. V gave up 6 bases and J gave up 2 bases; unmatched junction bases: 6.

The chain's CDR3 is CASSSPGQGSKNIQYF. In DNA, the CDR3 is TGTGCCAGTAGCTCCCCGGGACAGGGGTCCAAAAACATTCAGTACTTC. The genes are TRBV19 and TRBJ2-4; 10 positions match TRBD1. Germline trimming cut 6 bases from V and 2 bases from J; bases unmatched to any gene: 7. Germline V lookup: CDR1 LNHDA, CDR2 SQIVND (reference sequence). There are 16 residues in the CDR3.

This clone was counted a few times. V is TRBV7-9 and J is TRBJ1-4; D gene unclear. V lost 5 bases and J 7 bases, leaving 14 bases between the germline ends. This CDR3 comprises 14 residues. Per the germline V gene, CDR1 is SEHNR and CDR2 is FQNEAQ (reference sequence). CDR3 residues: CASSPDGRIEKLFF. The CDR3 nucleotides are TGTGCCAGCAGCCCGGACGGGAGGATTGAAAAACTGTTTTTT.

The chain joins TRBV5-1 to TRBJ2-7; 11 bases are a match to TRBD1. V shed 1 base, J shed 5 bases, and the junction held 5 bases outside the gene matches. Germline V gene sequence: CDR1 SGHRS, CDR2 YFSETQ. The CDR3 extends over 15 amino acids. CDR3 protein: CASSLRGTGGNEQYF. CDR3 in DNA: TGCGCCAGCAGCTTGAGAGGGACAGGGGGGAACGAGCAGTACTTC.

The rearrangement links TRBV28 to TRBJ1-1, with 7 bases aligning to TRBD1. Germline V gene lookup returns CDR1 MDHEN and CDR2 SYDVKM. With V trimmed by 2 bases and J by 13 bases, 10 bases remained unmatched. The CDR3 sequence is 13 residues long. Here the CDR3 DNA reads TGTGCCAGCAGTTTACCTAGGGGACAGTCAGTTTTCTTT. Its protein is CASSLPRGQSVFF.

This chain uses TRBV29-1 with TRBJ1-4; a possible D gene is TRBD1 (6 bases). Trimming took off 6 bases at V and 5 bases at J, with 13 bases between the two ends. Germline lookup yields CDR1 SQVTM and CDR2 ANQGSEA. This CDR3 is built from 13 residues. CDR3 in amino acids: CSVSGQGNEKLFF. The CDR3 nucleotides are TGCAGCGTCTCCGGCCAGGGGAATGAAAAACTGTTTTTT.

This rearrangement joins TRBV5-4 to TRBJ2-4; 8 positions match TRBD1. CDR3 length: 15 amino acids. The V gene's germline CDR1 is SGHNT and CDR2 YYREEE (reference sequence). V was pared by 4 bases and J by 11 bases, with 14 bases of the junction left unmatched. This CDR3 reads CASSRTQGASSVQYF. The CDR3 nucleotides are TGTGCCAGCAGCCGGACCCAGGGGGCTTCTTCCGTTCAGTACTTC.

The chain recombines TRBV5-6 with TRBJ2-1, with D perhaps TRBD2 (6 bases). The V gene lost 0 bases and the J gene lost 9 bases, with 10 bases spanning the gap. The CDR3 consists of 13 residues. Germline V gene sequence: CDR1 SGHDT, CDR2 YYEEEE. The CDR3 DNA sequence: TGTGCCAGCAGCTTGGGCACTAGCCGTGAGCAGTTCTTC. This translates into CASSLGTSREQFF.

This chain joins TRBV30 and TRBJ1-1, with a tentative D call TRBD1 (5 bases). The CDR3 is made up of 14 amino acids. The germline CDR1 and CDR2 sequences are GTSNPN and SVGIG (reference sequence). Trimming took off 1 base at V and 2 bases at J, with 11 bases between the two ends. The CDR3 DNA reads TGTGCCTGGAGTGCAAAAGGGGCTAACACTGAAGCTTTCTTT. Translation gives CAWSAKGANTEAFF.

The V and J genes are TRBV29-1 and TRBJ2-7, with 8 positions matching TRBD1. V lost 4 bases, J lost 6 bases, and 5 bases stayed unmatched. The length of the CDR3 is 12 residues. Per the germline V gene, CDR1 is SQVTM and CDR2 is ANQGSEA. DNA of the CDR3: TGCAGCGTTGCTCAGGGGGCGAGCGAGCAGTACTTC. Protein: CSVAQGASEQYF.

V usage is TRBV15 and J usage is TRBJ2-1, with TRBD2 matching over 10 bases. CDR1 and CDR2 from the germline V gene are LNHNV and YYDKDF (reference sequence). The CDR3 contains 17 residues. V shed 1 base, J shed 4 bases, and the junction held 7 bases outside the gene matches. The DNA for the CDR3 is TGTGCCACCAGCAGAGTGCCCCTAGCGGGGGTTTACAATGAGCAGTTCTTC. It translates to CATSRVPLAGVYNEQFF. Variable domain in full (rest from reference TRBV15 and TRBJ2-1): DAMVIQNPRYQVTQFGKPVTLSCSQTLNHNVMYWYQQKSSQAPKLLFHYYDKDFNNEADTPDNFQSRRPNTSFCFLDIRSPGLGDTAMYLCATSRVPLAGVYNEQFFGPGTRLTVL.

This clone was counted a few times. The chain carries TRBV11-2 and TRBJ2-1; 7 bases map to TRBD2. The germline V gene has CDR1 SGHAT and CDR2 FQNNGV. The CDR3 runs to 15 residues. Losses at the gene ends were 1 base for V and 5 bases for J; bases not matched to a gene: 5. CDR3 residues: CASSLVRDYHNEQFF. The CDR3 coding sequence is TGTGCCAGCAGCTTAGTAAGGGACTACCACAATGAGCAGTTCTTC.